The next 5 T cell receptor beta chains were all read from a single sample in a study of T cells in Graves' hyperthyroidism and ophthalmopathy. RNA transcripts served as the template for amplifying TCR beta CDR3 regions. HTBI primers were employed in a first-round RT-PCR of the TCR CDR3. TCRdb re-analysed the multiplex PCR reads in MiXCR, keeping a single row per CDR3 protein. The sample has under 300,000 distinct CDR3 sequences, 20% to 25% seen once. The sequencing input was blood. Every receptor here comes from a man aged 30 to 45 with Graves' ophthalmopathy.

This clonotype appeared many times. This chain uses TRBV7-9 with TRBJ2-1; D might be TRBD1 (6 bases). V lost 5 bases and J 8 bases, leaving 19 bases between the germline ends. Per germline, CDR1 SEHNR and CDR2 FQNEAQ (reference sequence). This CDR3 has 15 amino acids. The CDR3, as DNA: TGTGCCAGCAGCAGGAGACCACAGGGCCGGGATGAGCAGTTCTTC. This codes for CASSRRPQGRDEQFF.

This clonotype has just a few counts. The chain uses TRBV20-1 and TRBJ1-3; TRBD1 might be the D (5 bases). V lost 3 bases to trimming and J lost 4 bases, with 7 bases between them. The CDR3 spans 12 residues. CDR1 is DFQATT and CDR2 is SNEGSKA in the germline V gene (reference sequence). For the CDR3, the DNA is TGCAGTGCTAGGGGGCCGGGAAACACCATATATTTT. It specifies CSARGPGNTIYF.

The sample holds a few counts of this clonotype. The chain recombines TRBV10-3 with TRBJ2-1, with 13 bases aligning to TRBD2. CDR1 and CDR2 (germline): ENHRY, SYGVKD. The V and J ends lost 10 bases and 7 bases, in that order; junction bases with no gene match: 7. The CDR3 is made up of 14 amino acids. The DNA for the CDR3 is TGTGCCACCGGGACTAGCGGGAATCAAAATGAGCAGTTCTTC. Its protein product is CATGTSGNQNEQFF.

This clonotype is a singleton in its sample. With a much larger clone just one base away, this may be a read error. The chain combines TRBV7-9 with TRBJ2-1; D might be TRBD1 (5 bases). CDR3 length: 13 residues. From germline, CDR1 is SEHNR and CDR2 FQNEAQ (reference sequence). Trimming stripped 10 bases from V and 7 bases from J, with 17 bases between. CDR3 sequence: CATRGIGRNEQFF. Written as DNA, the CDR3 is TGTGCCACTAGGGGAATTGGAAGGAATGAGCAGTTCTTC.

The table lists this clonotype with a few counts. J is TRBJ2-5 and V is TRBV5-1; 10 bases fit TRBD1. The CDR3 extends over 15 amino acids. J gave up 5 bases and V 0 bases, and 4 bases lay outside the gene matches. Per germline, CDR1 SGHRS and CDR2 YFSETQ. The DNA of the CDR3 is TGCGCCAGCAGCTTGGAATGGGACAGGGGCGAGACCCAGTACTTC. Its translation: CASSLEWDRGETQYF.